The entry that follows covers one T cell receptor (beta chain) sequence. These data come from a study of PD-1 blockade in mismatch repair-deficient tumors. Study at large: Patients had roughly twelve mismatch repair-deficient cancer types, all previously treated and progressing.

Per the germline V gene, CDR1 is LNHDA and CDR2 is SQIVND (reference sequence). The CDR3 runs 17 residues. Trimming at V came to 4 bases and at J to 6 bases, leaving 11 bases not matched to a gene. The table came from immunoSEQ multiplex PCR; TCRdb's copy has only in-frame clones and leaves some out. The sample consists of around 25,000 clones, approximately 88% of them appearing once. The TCR-sequenced patients were a few responders to pembrolizumab. The chain is built from TRBV19 and TRBJ2-1; TRBD2 matches 11 bases. The TCR comes from an adult with mismatch repair-deficient cancer. The sequenced sample was PBMCs, obtained before pembrolizumab treatment. CDR3 sequence (DNA): TGTGCCAGTAGTACCCAGGGTGGACTAGCGGGCCTCAATGAGCAGTTCTTC. Amino acids: CASSTQGGLAGLNEQFF.